Listed below are T cell receptor beta chains from one sample, sequenced in a study of blood T cell repertoires in COVID-19. Measured with immunoSEQ multiplex PCR; TCRdb has only the in-frame clones, and not every one. The sample lists over 200,000 clones, 83% occurring once. Material for sequencing was peripheral blood. These receptors were taken from a woman in her forties or fifties with acute or convalescent COVID-19. Each CDR3 is given with its conserved first and last residue. The order of the fields is CDR3 protein, CDR3 DNA, D gene, J gene, V gene, clone size. The D gene is left open where the match is weak. The size field is filled for only some rows; it gives once, few, many or a size class.

cdr3_aa: CASSYTTVYGYTF; cdr3_nt: TGTGCCAGCAGTTACACGACAGTCTATGGCTACACCTTC; d_call: NA; j_call: TRBJ1-2; v_call: TRBV6-2/TRBV6-3; clone_size: NA
cdr3_aa: CASSPPGQGATGELFF; cdr3_nt: TGTGCCAGCAGCCCCCCGGGACAGGGGGCCACCGGGGAGCTGTTTTTT; d_call: TRBD1; j_call: TRBJ2-2; v_call: TRBV3-1/TRBV3-2; clone_size: NA
cdr3_aa: CASAGSTDTQYF; cdr3_nt: TGTGCCAGTGCGGGGTCCACAGATACGCAGTATTTT; d_call: NA; j_call: TRBJ2-3; v_call: TRBV6-5; clone_size: NA
cdr3_aa: CASSYGQGLGYTF; cdr3_nt: TGTGCCAGCAGTTACGGCCAGGGGTTGGGCTACACCTTC; d_call: NA; j_call: TRBJ1-2; v_call: TRBV6-2/TRBV6-3; clone_size: NA
cdr3_aa: CATSPRAGLQETQYF; cdr3_nt: TGTGCCACCAGTCCTAGAGCGGGCCTCCAAGAGACCCAGTACTTC; d_call: NA; j_call: TRBJ2-5; v_call: TRBV24-1; clone_size: NA
cdr3_aa: CASWTSGTYEQYF; cdr3_nt: TGTGCCAGTTGGACTAGCGGAACCTACGAGCAGTACTTC; d_call: TRBD2; j_call: TRBJ2-7; v_call: TRBV12-3/TRBV12-4; clone_size: once
cdr3_aa: CASSPPGQGRTEAFF; cdr3_nt: TGTGCCAGCAGCCCCCCGGGACAGGGGAGAACTGAAGCTTTCTTT; d_call: TRBD1; j_call: TRBJ1-1; v_call: TRBV5-6; clone_size: NA
cdr3_aa: CASSLAGGGEAFF; cdr3_nt: TGTGCCAGCAGCTTAGCAGGGGGTGGTGAAGCTTTCTTT; d_call: NA; j_call: TRBJ1-1; v_call: TRBV7-9; clone_size: NA
cdr3_aa: CASRNGEFSYNEQFF; cdr3_nt: TGTGCCAGTAGGAATGGGGAGTTTTCCTACAATGAGCAGTTCTTC; d_call: NA; j_call: TRBJ2-1; v_call: TRBV19; clone_size: NA
cdr3_aa: CASSFSVTGELFF; cdr3_nt: TGTGCCAGCAGCTTTTCCGTCACCGGGGAGCTGTTTTTT; d_call: NA; j_call: TRBJ2-2; v_call: TRBV5-4; clone_size: NA
cdr3_aa: CASSVVLAGGPGETQYF; cdr3_nt: TGTGCCAGCAGCGTAGTCTTAGCGGGAGGGCCAGGGGAGACCCAGTACTTC; d_call: TRBD2; j_call: TRBJ2-5; v_call: TRBV9; clone_size: NA
cdr3_aa: CASSLGTSTGELFF; cdr3_nt: TGTGCCAGCAGTCTCGGGACTAGCACCGGGGAGCTGTTTTTT; d_call: TRBD2; j_call: TRBJ2-2; v_call: TRBV7-3; clone_size: NA
cdr3_aa: CASSFAPGGSSYNSPLHF; cdr3_nt: TGTGCCAGCAGTTTCGCCCCGGGGGGTTCCTCCTATAATTCACCCCTCCACTTT; d_call: NA; j_call: TRBJ1-6; v_call: TRBV28; clone_size: NA
cdr3_aa: CASTVGSSGNTIYF; cdr3_nt: TGTGCCAGTACGGTTGGGAGCTCTGGAAACACCATATATTTT; d_call: NA; j_call: TRBJ1-3; v_call: TRBV19; clone_size: NA
cdr3_aa: CATSESPGLGSYNEQFF; cdr3_nt: TGTGCCACCAGTGAATCACCGGGACTAGGGTCGTACAATGAGCAGTTCTTC; d_call: TRBD2; j_call: TRBJ2-1; v_call: TRBV24-1; clone_size: NA
cdr3_aa: CASSITGGGQPQHF; cdr3_nt: TGTGCCAGCAGTATCACAGGGGGCGGGCAGCCCCAGCATTTT; d_call: TRBD1; j_call: TRBJ1-5; v_call: TRBV28; clone_size: once
cdr3_aa: CASEFRGGTGGSKSYGYTF; cdr3_nt: TGTGCCAGCGAGTTTAGGGGAGGGACAGGGGGCTCCAAGTCCTATGGCTACACCTTC; d_call: TRBD1; j_call: TRBJ1-2; v_call: TRBV28; clone_size: NA
cdr3_aa: CASSHALLAGEETQYF; cdr3_nt: TGTGCCAGCAGTCACGCACTTCTAGCGGGAGAAGAGACCCAGTACTTC; d_call: TRBD2; j_call: TRBJ2-5; v_call: TRBV28; clone_size: NA
cdr3_aa: CASSLLGPGANVLTF; cdr3_nt: TGCGCCAGCAGCCTATTGGGGCCCGGGGCCAACGTCCTGACTTTC; d_call: NA; j_call: TRBJ2-6; v_call: TRBV5-1; clone_size: NA
cdr3_aa: CASSYSANTEAFF; cdr3_nt: TGTGCCAGCAGTTACTCGGCGAACACTGAAGCTTTCTTT; d_call: NA; j_call: TRBJ1-1; v_call: TRBV6-5; clone_size: NA
cdr3_aa: CASSLDARGSPLHF; cdr3_nt: TGTGCCAGCAGCTTGGACGCCAGGGGTTCACCCCTCCACTTT; d_call: NA; j_call: TRBJ1-6; v_call: TRBV5-8; clone_size: NA
cdr3_aa: CASSLSRNTIYF; cdr3_nt: TGTGCCAGCAGTTTATCACGGAACACCATATATTTT; d_call: NA; j_call: TRBJ1-3; v_call: TRBV27; clone_size: NA
cdr3_aa: CASSLTSGVQETQYF; cdr3_nt: TGCGCCAGCAGCCTCACTAGCGGGGTCCAAGAGACCCAGTACTTC; d_call: TRBD2; j_call: TRBJ2-5; v_call: TRBV5-1; clone_size: NA
cdr3_aa: CAWSRTGGYEQYF; cdr3_nt: TGTGCCTGGAGTCGGACAGGGGGCTACGAGCAGTACTTC; d_call: TRBD1; j_call: TRBJ2-7; v_call: TRBV30; clone_size: few
cdr3_aa: CASSSFLGLAEGNEQFF; cdr3_nt: TGTGCCAGCAGCTCATTTTTAGGACTAGCGGAGGGGAATGAGCAGTTCTTC; d_call: TRBD2; j_call: TRBJ2-1; v_call: TRBV11-3; clone_size: NA
cdr3_aa: CASSHPLGGSFLAKNIQYF; cdr3_nt: TGCGCCAGCAGCCATCCGTTGGGCGGGAGTTTTTTAGCCAAAAACATTCAGTACTTC; d_call: TRBD2; j_call: TRBJ2-4; v_call: TRBV5-1; clone_size: NA
cdr3_aa: CASSFSNYEQYF; cdr3_nt: TGTGCCAGCAGTTTTAGCAACTACGAGCAGTACTTC; d_call: NA; j_call: TRBJ2-7; v_call: TRBV28; clone_size: few
cdr3_aa: CATSDYSYGYTF; cdr3_nt: TGTGCCACCAGTGATTACAGCTATGGCTACACCTTC; d_call: NA; j_call: TRBJ1-2; v_call: TRBV24-1; clone_size: NA